This T cell receptor beta chain was sequenced in a study of T cells in Graves' hyperthyroidism and ophthalmopathy. Whole-study findings and limits: Within blood appeared most thyroid clonotypes that had expanded above 0.001. Ophthalmopathy was separated from stable hyperthyroidism by a 13 V-J model. With a median lead of around 6.7 months before onset, the model predicted ophthalmopathy.

This clonotype was counted a few times. Its cognate antigen is unknown. Among ophthalmopathy patients, the Clinical Activity Score reached at least 3, the NOSPECS grade reached at least 4, and duration remained under 3 months. It was RNA transcripts that yielded the amplified TCR beta CDR3 regions. First-round RT-PCR with HTBI primers amplified the TCR CDR3 region. TCRdb reanalysed the multiplex PCR reads using MiXCR and keeps one entry per CDR3 protein. This table has some 300,000 distinct CDR3 sequences, approximately 18% appearing once. The length of the CDR3 is 14 residues. Germline lookup yields CDR1 SGHTA and CDR2 FQGNSA. Trimming cost V 2 bases and J 7 bases; bases outside gene matches: 7.

The chain couples TRBV7-2 to TRBJ2-5; TRBD1 matches 7 bases. Sequencing used blood. The origin of this receptor is a man aged 50 to 59 with Graves' ophthalmopathy. CDR3 DNA sequence: TGTGCCAGCAGCTTACCCACAGGGGTCGGGACCCAGTACTTC. Protein product: CASSLPTGVGTQYF.